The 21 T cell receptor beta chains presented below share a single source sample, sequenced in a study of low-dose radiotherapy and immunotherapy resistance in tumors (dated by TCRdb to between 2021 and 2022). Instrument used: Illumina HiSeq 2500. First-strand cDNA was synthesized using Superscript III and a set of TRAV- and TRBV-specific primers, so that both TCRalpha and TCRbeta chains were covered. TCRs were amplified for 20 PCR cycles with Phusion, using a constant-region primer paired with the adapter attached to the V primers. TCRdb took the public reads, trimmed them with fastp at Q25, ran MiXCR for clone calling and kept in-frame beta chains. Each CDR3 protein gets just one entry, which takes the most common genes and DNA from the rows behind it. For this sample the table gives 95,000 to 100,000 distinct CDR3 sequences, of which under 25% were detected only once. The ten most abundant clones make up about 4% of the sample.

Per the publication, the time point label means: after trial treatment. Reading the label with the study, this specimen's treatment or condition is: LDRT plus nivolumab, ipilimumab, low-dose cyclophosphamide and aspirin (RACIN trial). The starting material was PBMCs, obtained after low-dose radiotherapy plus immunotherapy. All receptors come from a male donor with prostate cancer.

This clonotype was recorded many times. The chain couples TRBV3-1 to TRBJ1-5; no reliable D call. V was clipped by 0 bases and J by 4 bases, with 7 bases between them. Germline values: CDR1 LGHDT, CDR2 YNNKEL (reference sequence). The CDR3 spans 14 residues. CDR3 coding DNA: TGTGCCAGCAGCCAAGATTTCAGTAATCAGCCCCAGCATTTT. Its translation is CASSQDFSNQPQHF.

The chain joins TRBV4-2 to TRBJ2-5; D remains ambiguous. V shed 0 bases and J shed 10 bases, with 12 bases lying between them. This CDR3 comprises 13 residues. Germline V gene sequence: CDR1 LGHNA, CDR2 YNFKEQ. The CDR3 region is CASSQETGLDQYF. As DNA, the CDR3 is TGTGCCAGCAGCCAAGAAACCGGGCTCGACCAGTACTTC.

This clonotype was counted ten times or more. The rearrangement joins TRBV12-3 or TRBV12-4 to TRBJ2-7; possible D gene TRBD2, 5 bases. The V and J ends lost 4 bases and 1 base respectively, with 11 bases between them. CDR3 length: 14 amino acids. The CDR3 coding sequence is TGTGCCAGCAGTTCGGGGATCGGGTCCTACGAGCAGTACTTC. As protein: CASSSGIGSYEQYF.

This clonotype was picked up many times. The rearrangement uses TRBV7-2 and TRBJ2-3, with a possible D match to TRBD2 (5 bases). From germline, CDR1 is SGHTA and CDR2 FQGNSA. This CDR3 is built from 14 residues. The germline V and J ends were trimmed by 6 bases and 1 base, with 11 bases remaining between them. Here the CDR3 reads CASRSRRGTDTQYF. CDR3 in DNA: TGTGCCAGCAGATCGAGGCGGGGCACAGATACGCAGTATTTT.

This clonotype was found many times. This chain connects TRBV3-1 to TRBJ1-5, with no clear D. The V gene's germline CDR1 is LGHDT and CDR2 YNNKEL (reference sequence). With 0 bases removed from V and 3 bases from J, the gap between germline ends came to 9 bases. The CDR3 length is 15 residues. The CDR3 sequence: CASSQDLGLNQPQHF. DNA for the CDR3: TGTGCCAGCAGCCAAGATCTGGGCCTCAATCAGCCCCAGCATTTT.

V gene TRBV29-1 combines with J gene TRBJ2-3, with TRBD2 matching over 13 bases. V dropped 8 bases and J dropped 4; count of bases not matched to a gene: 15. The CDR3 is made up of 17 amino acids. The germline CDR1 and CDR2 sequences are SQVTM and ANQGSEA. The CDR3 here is CSLTSGGAPPPADTQYF. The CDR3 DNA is TGCAGCCTAACTAGCGGGGGGGCCCCCCCGCCGGCAGATACGCAGTATTTT.

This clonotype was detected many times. CDR3 nucleotide sequence: TGCGCCAGCAGCAGGGACAGGGTCGGGACAGATACGCAGTATTTT. Translation gives CASSRDRVGTDTQYF. The rearrangement joins TRBV5-1 to TRBJ2-3; TRBD1 matches at 9 bases. The CDR3 extends over 15 amino acids. The trim removed 4 bases at V and 3 bases at J, leaving 6 bases unmatched. Germline V gene lookup returns CDR1 SGHRS and CDR2 YFSETQ.

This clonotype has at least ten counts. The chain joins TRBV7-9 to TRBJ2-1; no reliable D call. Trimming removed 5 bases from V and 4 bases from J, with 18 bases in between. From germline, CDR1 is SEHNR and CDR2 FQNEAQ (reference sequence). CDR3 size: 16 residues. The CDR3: CASSPREMGFYNEQFF. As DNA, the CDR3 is TGTGCCAGCAGCCCCCGTGAGATGGGGTTTTACAATGAGCAGTTCTTC.

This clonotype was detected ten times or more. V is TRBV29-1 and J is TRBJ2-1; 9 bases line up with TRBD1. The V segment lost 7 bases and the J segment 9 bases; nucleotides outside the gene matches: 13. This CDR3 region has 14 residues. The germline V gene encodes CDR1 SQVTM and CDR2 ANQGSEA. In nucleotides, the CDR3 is TGCAGCGCCTGGGACAGGGCCGGTTTTAGTGAGCAGTTCTTC. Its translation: CSAWDRAGFSEQFF.

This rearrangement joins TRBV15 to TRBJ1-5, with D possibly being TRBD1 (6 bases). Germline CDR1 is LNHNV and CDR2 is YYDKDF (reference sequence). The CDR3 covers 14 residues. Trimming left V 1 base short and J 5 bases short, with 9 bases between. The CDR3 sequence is CATSRGQADQPQHF. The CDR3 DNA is TGTGCCACCAGCAGAGGACAGGCCGATCAGCCCCAGCATTTT.

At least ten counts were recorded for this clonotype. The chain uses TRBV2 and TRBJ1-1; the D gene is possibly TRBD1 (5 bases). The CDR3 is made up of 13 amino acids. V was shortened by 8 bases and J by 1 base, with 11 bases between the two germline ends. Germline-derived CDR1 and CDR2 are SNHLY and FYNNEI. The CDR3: CASGEQENTEAFF. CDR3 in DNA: TGTGCCAGCGGAGAACAGGAGAACACTGAAGCTTTCTTT.

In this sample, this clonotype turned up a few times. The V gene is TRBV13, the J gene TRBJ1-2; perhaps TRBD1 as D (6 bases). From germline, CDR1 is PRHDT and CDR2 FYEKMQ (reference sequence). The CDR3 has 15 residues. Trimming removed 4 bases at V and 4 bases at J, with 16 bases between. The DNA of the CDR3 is TGTGCCAGCAGCTCCCGACAGGCCGCTGGCTATGGCTACACCTTC. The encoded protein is CASSSRQAAGYGYTF. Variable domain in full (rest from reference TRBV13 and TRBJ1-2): AAGVIQSPRHLIKEKRETATLKCYPIPRHDTVYWYQQGPGQDPQFLISFYEKMQSDKGSIPDRFSAQQFSDYHSELNMSSLELGDSALYFCASSSRQAAGYGYTFGSGTRLTVV.

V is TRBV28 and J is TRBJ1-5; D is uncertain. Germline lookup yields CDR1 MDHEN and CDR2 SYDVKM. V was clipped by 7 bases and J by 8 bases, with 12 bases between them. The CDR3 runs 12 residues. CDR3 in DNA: TGTGCCAGCAAACCTGAAAAGAAGCCCCAGCATTTT. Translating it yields CASKPEKKPQHF.

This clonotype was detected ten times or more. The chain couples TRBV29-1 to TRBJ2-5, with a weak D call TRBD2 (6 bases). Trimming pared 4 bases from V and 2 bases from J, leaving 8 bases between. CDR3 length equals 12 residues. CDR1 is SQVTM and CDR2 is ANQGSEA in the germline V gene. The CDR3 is CSVGSGQETQYF. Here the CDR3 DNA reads TGCAGCGTTGGTAGCGGTCAAGAGACCCAGTACTTC.

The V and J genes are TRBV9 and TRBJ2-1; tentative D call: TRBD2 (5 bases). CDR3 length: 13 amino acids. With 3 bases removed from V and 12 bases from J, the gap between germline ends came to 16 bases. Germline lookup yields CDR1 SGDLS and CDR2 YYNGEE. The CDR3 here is CASSGGRGLGQFF. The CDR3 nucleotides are TGTGCCAGCAGCGGAGGTCGGGGTTTGGGGCAGTTCTTC.

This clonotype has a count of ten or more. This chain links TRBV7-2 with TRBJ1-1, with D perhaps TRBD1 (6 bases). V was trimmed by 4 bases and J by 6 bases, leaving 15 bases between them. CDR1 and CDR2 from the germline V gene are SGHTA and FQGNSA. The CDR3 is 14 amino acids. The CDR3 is CASSWGGQGAEAFF. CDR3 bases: TGTGCCAGCAGCTGGGGGGGGCAGGGCGCTGAAGCTTTCTTT.

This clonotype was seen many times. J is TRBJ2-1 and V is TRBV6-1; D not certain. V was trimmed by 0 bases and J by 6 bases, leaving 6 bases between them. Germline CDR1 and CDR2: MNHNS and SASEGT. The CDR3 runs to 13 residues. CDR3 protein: CASSEALGNEQFF. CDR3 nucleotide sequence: TGTGCCAGCAGTGAAGCGCTAGGCAATGAGCAGTTCTTC.

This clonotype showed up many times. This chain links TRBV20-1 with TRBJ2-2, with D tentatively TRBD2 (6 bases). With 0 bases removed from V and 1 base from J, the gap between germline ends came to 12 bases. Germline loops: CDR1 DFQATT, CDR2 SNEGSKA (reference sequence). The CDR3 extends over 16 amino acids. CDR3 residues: CSARELVGGNTGELFF. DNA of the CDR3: TGCAGTGCTAGAGAACTAGTGGGGGGGAACACCGGGGAGCTGTTTTTT.

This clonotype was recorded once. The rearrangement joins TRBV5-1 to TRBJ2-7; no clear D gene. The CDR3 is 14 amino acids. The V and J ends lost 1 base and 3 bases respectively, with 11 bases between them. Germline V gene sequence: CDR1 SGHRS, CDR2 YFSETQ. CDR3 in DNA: TGCGCCAGCAGCTTGAGCCAGAGTAACTACGAGCAGTACTTC. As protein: CASSLSQSNYEQYF.

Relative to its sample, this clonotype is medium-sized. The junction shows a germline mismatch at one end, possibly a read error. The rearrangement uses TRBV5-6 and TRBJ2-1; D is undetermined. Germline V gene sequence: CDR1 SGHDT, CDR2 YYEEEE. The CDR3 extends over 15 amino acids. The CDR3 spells CASSLEGQVYDEQFF. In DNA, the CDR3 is TGTGCCAGCAGCTTGGAAGGGCAGGTCTACGATGAGCAGTTCTTC.

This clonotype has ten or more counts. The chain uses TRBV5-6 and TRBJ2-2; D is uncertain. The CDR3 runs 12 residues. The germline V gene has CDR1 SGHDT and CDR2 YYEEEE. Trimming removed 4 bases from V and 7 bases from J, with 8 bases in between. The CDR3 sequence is CASSLGFGELFF. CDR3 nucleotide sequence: TGTGCCAGCAGCCTAGGGTTCGGGGAGCTGTTTTTT.